The 9 T cell receptor beta chains reported below all come from one sample, sequenced in a study of vaccination and CD4 T cells after COVID-19. Antigens of these TCRs are unknown. Documented treatment: roughly 10-day PBMC culture with coronavirus spike peptide pools or control peptides (ViraFEST assay). The assay that was used to sequence DNA from cultured CD4+ T cells was the Oncomine TCR Beta short-read assay. TCRdb fed the PCR reads into MiXCR, producing one record per CDR3 protein. The top ten clones hold approximately 30% of a sample with 7,000 to 10,000 distinct CDR3 sequences, around three fifths of them seen once. The sample consisted of CD4+ T cells from blood, cultured in vitro. These receptor sequences come from a human donor who had recovered from COVID-19.

The chain is built from TRBV20-1 and TRBJ1-3, with D uncertain. The V and J ends lost 5 bases and 2 bases respectively, with 10 bases between them. The germline CDR1 and CDR2 sequences are DFQATT and SNEGSKA (reference sequence). The CDR3 loop spans 13 amino acids. CDR3 nucleotide sequence: TGCAGTGCTCAAGGGTTAGCTGGAAACACCATATATTTT. Encoded protein: CSAQGLAGNTIYF.

V is TRBV2 and J is TRBJ1-1; possibly TRBD1 for D (6 bases). Trimming pared 6 bases from V and 10 bases from J, leaving 18 bases between. The CDR3 covers 13 residues. CDR1 SNHLY and CDR2 FYNNEI come from the germline V gene. CDR3 DNA: TGTGCCAGCAGACCCTTTGGACAGTTTGTAGCTTTCTTT. This gives the protein CASRPFGQFVAFF.

The gene calls are TRBV11-1 and TRBJ2-7; 12 positions match TRBD1. The CDR3 has 15 amino acids. The V segment lost 2 bases and the J segment 6 bases; nucleotides outside the gene matches: 5. Germline-derived CDR1 and CDR2 are SGHAT and FQDESV (reference sequence). CDR3 amino acids: CASSLMGQGAREQYF. CDR3 nucleotides: TGTGCCAGCAGCTTAATGGGACAGGGGGCGCGCGAGCAGTACTTC.

This clonotype showed up just once. An end of the junction differs from the germline gene, which may be a read error. The J gene is TRBJ1-6, the V gene TRBV7-9, with D perhaps matching TRBD1 (5 bases). This CDR3 is 15 amino acids long. From germline, CDR1 is SEHNR and CDR2 FQNEAQ (reference sequence). DNA for the CDR3: TGTGCCGGCAGCTTAGTAGTGCCGGGGGATTCACCCCTCCACTTT. This sequence encodes CAGSLVVPGDSPLHF. Full variable domain (missing parts from reference TRBV7-9 and TRBJ1-6): DTGVSQNPRHKITKRGQNVTFRCDPISEHNRLYWYRQTLGQGPEFLTYFQNEAQLEKSRLLSDRFSAERPKGSFSTLEIQRTEQGDSAMYLCAGSLVVPGDSPLHFGNGTRLTVT.

The chain combines TRBV2 with TRBJ1-2; D unclear. The CDR3 covers 13 residues. Between the trimmed V and J ends, which lost 4 bases and 4 bases, there was a span of 10 bases. The germline CDR1 and CDR2 sequences are SNHLY and FYNNEI. The CDR3 loop reads CASSGGVVYGYTF. The CDR3 region has the DNA TGTGCCAGCAGTGGGGGAGTCGTCTATGGCTACACCTTC.

This clonotype occurred a few times. The V gene is TRBV20-1, the J gene TRBJ2-5; 7 nucleotides align to TRBD1. Germline values: CDR1 DFQATT, CDR2 SNEGSKA (reference sequence). After removal of 5 bases from V and 7 bases from J, the junction contained 7 bases not matched to a gene. The CDR3 consists of 12 residues. The CDR3 coding sequence is TGCAGTGCTCAAACAGGGGATCGGACCCAGTACTTC. Translated, it gives CSAQTGDRTQYF.

This clonotype was counted a few times. V and J are TRBV6-5 and TRBJ2-7, with D uncertain. This CDR3 spans 13 amino acids. Germline CDR1 is MNHEY and CDR2 is SVGAGI. V lost 0 bases and J 3 bases, leaving 6 bases between the germline ends. Here the CDR3 DNA reads TGTGCCAGCAGTTACTCAGGGTTCTACGAGCAGTACTTC. It specifies CASSYSGFYEQYF.

The V gene is TRBV2, the J gene TRBJ2-3, with 7 positions matching TRBD2. This CDR3 comprises 15 residues. The ends lost 8 bases at V and 0 bases at J; junction bases unmatched: 8. The V gene's germline CDR1 is SNHLY and CDR2 FYNNEI. CDR3 region: CASLATSRSTDTQYF. CDR3 sequence (DNA): TGTGCCAGCCTAGCGACTAGCAGAAGCACAGATACGCAGTATTTT.

This chain uses TRBV30 with TRBJ1-5; the D is unclear. From germline, CDR1 is GTSNPN and CDR2 SVGIG (reference sequence). Trimming left V 4 bases short and J 5 bases short, with 9 bases between. The CDR3 covers 12 residues. The CDR3 protein is CAWTQRDQPQHF. The CDR3 DNA follows: TGTGCCTGGACGCAGCGGGATCAGCCCCAGCATTTT.